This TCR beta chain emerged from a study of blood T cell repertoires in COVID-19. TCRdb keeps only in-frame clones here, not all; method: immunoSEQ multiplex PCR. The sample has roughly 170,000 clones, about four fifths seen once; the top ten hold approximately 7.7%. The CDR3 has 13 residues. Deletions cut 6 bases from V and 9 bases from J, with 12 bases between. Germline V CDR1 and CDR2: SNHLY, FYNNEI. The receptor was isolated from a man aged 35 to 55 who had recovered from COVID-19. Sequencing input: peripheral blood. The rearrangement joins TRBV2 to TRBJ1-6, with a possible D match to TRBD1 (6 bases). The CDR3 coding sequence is TGTGCCAGCAGCGACAGCAGGGGTTCACCCCTCCACTTT. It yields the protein CASSDSRGSPLHF.